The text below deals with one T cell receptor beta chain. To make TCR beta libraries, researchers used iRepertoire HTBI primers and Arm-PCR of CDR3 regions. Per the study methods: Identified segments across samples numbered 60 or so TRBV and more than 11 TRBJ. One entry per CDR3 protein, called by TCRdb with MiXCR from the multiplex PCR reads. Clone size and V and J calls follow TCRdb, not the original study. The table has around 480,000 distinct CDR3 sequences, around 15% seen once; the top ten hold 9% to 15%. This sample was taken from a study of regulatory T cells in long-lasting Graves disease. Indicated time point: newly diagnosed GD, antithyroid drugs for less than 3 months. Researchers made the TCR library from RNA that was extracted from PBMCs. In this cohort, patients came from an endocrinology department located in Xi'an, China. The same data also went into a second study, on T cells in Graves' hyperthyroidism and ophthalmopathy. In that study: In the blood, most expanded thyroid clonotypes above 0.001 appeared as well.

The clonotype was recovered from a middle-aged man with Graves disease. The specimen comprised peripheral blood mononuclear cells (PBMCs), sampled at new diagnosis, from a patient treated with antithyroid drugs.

The CDR3, as DNA: TGCGCCAGCAGCTACCGGGACAGGGATGACAATGAGCAGTTCTTC. This encodes CASSYRDRDDNEQFF. J is TRBJ2-1 and V is TRBV5-1; 9 nucleotides align to TRBD1. Germline V gives CDR1 SGHRS, CDR2 YFSETQ. V lost 3 bases, J lost 5 bases, and 6 bases stayed unmatched. The CDR3 is 15 amino acids.